The 24 T cell receptor beta chains listed next were all sequenced from one sample in a study of blood T cell repertoires in COVID-19. Assay: immunoSEQ multiplex PCR; the TCRdb copy retains only in-frame clones and omits some. In the table there are some 96,000 clones, roughly 85% of which are singletons. Sequenced material: peripheral blood. Receptors originate from a man between 65 and 85 years old with active or convalescent COVID-19.

The chain combines TRBV7-3 with TRBJ2-3; the D gene is possibly TRBD2 (6 bases). Germline CDR1 SGHTA, CDR2 FQGTGA. The length of the CDR3 is 15 residues. V lost 1 base and J lost 4, with 12 bases in between. CDR3 sequence: CASSLIGGNADTQYF. Written as DNA, the CDR3 is TGTGCCAGCAGCTTAATAGGCGGGAACGCAGATACGCAGTATTTT.

The chain combines TRBV6-5 with TRBJ2-7; no definite D call. The CDR3 contains 11 residues. Germline V gene sequence: CDR1 MNHEY, CDR2 SVGAGI. V dropped 6 bases and J dropped 3 bases, with 6 bases sitting between them. The CDR3 spells CASRAGYEQYF. For the CDR3, the DNA is TGTGCCAGCAGAGCAGGCTACGAGCAGTACTTC.

This clone was recorded once. The rearrangement links TRBV4-1 to TRBJ2-4; perhaps TRBD1 as D (6 bases). The V gene's germline CDR1 is MGHRA and CDR2 YSYEKL. Trimming took off 0 bases at V and 8 bases at J, with 17 bases between the two ends. This CDR3 region has 16 residues. The CDR3 nucleotides read TGCGCCAGCAGCCAAGATGGGCCAGGGGCAAGGGACATTCAGTACTTC. Translated, it gives CASSQDGPGARDIQYF.

The genes are TRBV27 and TRBJ1-2; D may be TRBD1 (6 bases). The V gene lost 3 bases and the J gene lost 0 bases, with 11 bases spanning the gap. CDR1 MNHEY and CDR2 SMNVEV come from the germline V gene (reference sequence). The CDR3 contains 15 residues. CDR3 sequence reads: CASSFSTGSNYGYTF. CDR3 DNA sequence: TGTGCCAGCAGTTTTTCGACAGGTTCTAACTATGGCTACACCTTC.

This chain uses TRBV5-5 with TRBJ2-7; 10 bases fit TRBD1. V lost 3 bases to trimming and J lost 6 bases; unmatched junction nucleotides: 3. Germline V gives CDR1 SGHKS, CDR2 YYEKEE (reference sequence). The CDR3 is 13 residues long. In nucleotides, the CDR3 is TGTGCCAGCAGCTGGGACAGGGGTGCCGAGCAGTACTTC. Its translation: CASSWDRGAEQYF.

This chain links TRBV21-1 with TRBJ1-5. TRBV21-1 is a pseudogene locus. The CDR3 has 14 residues. In DNA, the CDR3 is TGTGCCAGCAGCAAAGGATTACCGGATCAGCCCCAGCATTTT. Protein: CASSKGLPDQPQHF.

This chain uses TRBV24-1 with TRBJ2-1; no firm D call. The CDR3 covers 15 residues. V gave up 1 base and J gave up 1 base, with 7 bases separating them. Germline CDR1 reads KGHDR; CDR2 reads SFDVKD. In DNA, the CDR3 is TGTGCCACCAGTGATTTCTCGCGGTCCTACAATGAGCAGTTCTTC. Protein product: CATSDFSRSYNEQFF.

This rearrangement joins TRBV7-6 to TRBJ2-5, with D possibly being TRBD2 (6 bases). This CDR3 has 16 amino acids. V lost 5 bases and J lost 1, with 17 bases in between. The germline gives CDR1 SGHVS, CDR2 FNYEAQ. The CDR3 region is CASSLGRTGVQETQYF. The CDR3 coding sequence is TGTGCCAGCAGCCTAGGGAGGACGGGGGTCCAAGAGACCCAGTACTTC.

The chain is built from TRBV6-2 or TRBV6-3 and TRBJ2-1; 9 bases match TRBD1. The length of the CDR3 is 14 residues. Germline loops: CDR1 MNHEY, CDR2 SVGEGT. Trimming removed 6 bases from V and 6 bases from J; junction bases left unmatched: 6. The CDR3 sequence: CASSRDRVGNEQFF. As DNA, the CDR3 is TGTGCCAGCAGCCGGGACAGGGTCGGCAATGAGCAGTTCTTC.

This clone was seen only once. V is TRBV19 and J is TRBJ2-1; D possibly corresponds to TRBD1 (6 bases). V lost 6 bases, J lost 8 bases, and 17 bases lay in between. Germline V gene data show CDR1 as LNHDA and CDR2 as SQIVND (reference sequence). CDR3 length equals 14 residues. The CDR3 nucleotides read TGTGCCAGTAGCAAAGGACAGTCGTACGATGAGCAGTTCTTC. Translated: CASSKGQSYDEQFF.

This clone has just one count. CDR3 in DNA: TGTGCCAGCAGCCAATCTGACAGGGGCGAGCAGTACTTC. Translating it yields CASSQSDRGEQYF. This chain joins TRBV3-1 (or the pseudogene TRBV3-2) and TRBJ2-7, with 8 bases matching TRBD1. Germline V gene sequence: CDR1 LGHDT, CDR2 YNNKEL (reference sequence). The V segment lost 2 bases and the J segment 6 bases; nucleotides outside the gene matches: 3. The CDR3 has 13 amino acids.

CDR3 DNA: TGTGCCAGCAGCTTAATGTCTTCCTACGAGCAGTACTTC. It translates to CASSLMSSYEQYF. The rearrangement links TRBV7-2 to TRBJ2-7; D is ambiguous. The CDR3 is made up of 13 amino acids. Germline V lookup: CDR1 SGHTA, CDR2 FQGNSA. V dropped 2 bases and J dropped 1 base, with 6 bases sitting between them.

The chain combines TRBV7-6 with TRBJ2-2; D may be TRBD1 (5 bases). Germline CDR1 SGHVS, CDR2 FNYEAQ. The CDR3 covers 14 residues. With 1 base removed from V and 4 bases from J, the gap between germline ends came to 7 bases. CDR3 sequence reads: CASSLVQGTGELFF. CDR3 nucleotides: TGTGCCAGCAGCTTAGTTCAGGGCACCGGGGAGCTGTTTTTT.

Only a few counts were recorded for this clone. The chain has TRBV7-3 and TRBJ1-1, with 11 nucleotides matching TRBD1. V lost 6 bases to trimming and J lost 3 bases; unmatched junction nucleotides: 0. Per the germline V gene, CDR1 is SGHTA and CDR2 is FQGTGA. This CDR3 region has 13 residues. This chain's CDR3 is CASRGQGDTEAFF. CDR3 nucleotides: TGTGCCAGCAGGGGACAGGGGGACACTGAAGCTTTCTTT.

This rearrangement joins TRBV19 to TRBJ1-5; D call uncertain. Germline V lookup: CDR1 LNHDA, CDR2 SQIVND (reference sequence). Trimming took off 6 bases at V and 2 bases at J, with 17 bases between the two ends. CDR3 length: 16 amino acids. The CDR3 coding sequence is TGTGCCAGTAGCCCCCCGGGGAGGGCCGGCAATCAGCCCCAGCATTTT. This translates into CASSPPGRAGNQPQHF.

J is TRBJ1-2 and V is TRBV18; 7 bases are a match to TRBD1. CDR1 and CDR2 (germline): KGHSH, LQKENI. There are 16 residues in the CDR3. The junction had 14 bases not matched to a gene; V was cut back by 2 bases and J by 8 bases. The CDR3 protein is CASSPKVDVGGNGYTF. CDR3 nucleotides: TGTGCCAGCTCACCAAAAGTTGATGTAGGGGGCAACGGCTACACCTTC.

This clone was detected a few times. The rearrangement joins TRBV24-1 to TRBJ2-2, with 9 bases matching TRBD2. Germline lookup yields CDR1 KGHDR and CDR2 SFDVKD. The junction had 1 base not matched to a gene; V was cut back by 8 bases and J by 4 bases. This CDR3 has 13 residues. The CDR3 loop is CATKAGGTGELFF. CDR3 DNA sequence: TGTGCCACCAAAGCGGGGGGCACCGGGGAGCTGTTTTTT.

The chain recombines TRBV30 with TRBJ1-5; 7 nucleotides align to TRBD1. V shed 3 bases, J shed 0 bases, and the junction held 5 bases outside the gene matches. Germline values: CDR1 GTSNPN, CDR2 SVGIG (reference sequence). The CDR3 runs 15 residues. The CDR3 region has the DNA TGTGCCTGGAGCCAGGGACAGAATAGCAATCAGCCCCAGCATTTT. Its translation: CAWSQGQNSNQPQHF.

The chain couples TRBV6-5 to TRBJ2-1; the D is unclear. V was cut by 5 bases and J by 9 bases, with 14 bases left in between. This CDR3 region has 13 residues. Germline CDR1 MNHEY, CDR2 SVGAGI. The DNA for the CDR3 is TGTGCCAGCAGTATCTCCGCTAGTGTTGAGCAGTTCTTC. It is translated as CASSISASVEQFF.

The chain is built from TRBV28 and TRBJ1-5; 9 bases match TRBD1. Unmatched junction bases numbered 10, after V lost 6 bases and J lost 4 bases. Germline CDR1 reads MDHEN; CDR2 reads SYDVKM. The length of the CDR3 is 16 residues. CDR3 sequence (DNA): TGTGCCAGCAGGTCCGGGACAGGGTATTCAAATCAGCCCCAGCATTTT. This codes for CASRSGTGYSNQPQHF.

This clone appeared a few times. The junction and the germline gene differ at one end; a read error may be behind it. The chain couples TRBV7-2 to TRBJ1-3; D possibly corresponds to TRBD1 (6 bases). The CDR3 is 13 residues long. Per the germline V gene, CDR1 is SGHTA and CDR2 is FQGNSA. The DNA of the CDR3 is TGTGCCAGCAGCTCCGGCAGGGGAAGCACCATATATTTT. Encoded protein: CASSSGRGSTIYF. Full variable domain (remainder filled in from reference TRBV7-2 and TRBJ1-3): GAGVSQSPSNKVTEKGKDVELRCDPISGHTALYWYRQSLGQGLEFLIYFQGNSAPDKSGLPSDRFSAERTGGSVSTLTIQRTQQEDSAVYLCASSSGRGSTIYFGEGSWLTVV.

The chain uses TRBV4-3 and TRBJ1-1; the D gene is possibly TRBD1 (6 bases). The germline V gene has CDR1 LGHNA and CDR2 YSLEER. Trimming stripped 4 bases from V and 5 bases from J, with 14 bases between. The CDR3 runs 14 residues. The CDR3 reads CASSRTTGSTEAFF. In nucleotides, the CDR3 is TGCGCCAGCAGCCGCACCACAGGGTCGACTGAAGCTTTCTTT.

The CDR3 sequence is CASSTTRGGGRTINQPQHF. Written as DNA, the CDR3 is TGTGCCAGCAGTACCACTCGGGGTGGGGGCCGAACCATAAATCAGCCCCAGCATTTT. V and J are TRBV27 and TRBJ1-5, with D possibly being TRBD1 (6 bases). The CDR3 loop spans 19 amino acids. V lost 5 bases, J lost 4 bases, and 27 bases lay in between. The germline gives CDR1 MNHEY, CDR2 SMNVEV (reference sequence).

The chain employs TRBV29-1 and TRBJ1-1, with a tentative D call TRBD1 (5 bases). The germline V and J ends were trimmed by 3 bases and 4 bases, with 12 bases remaining between them. Per germline, CDR1 SQVTM and CDR2 ANQGSEA. This CDR3 has 13 amino acids. CDR3 in DNA: TGCAGCGTTGACGACAGTGCGAGCACTGAAGCTTTCTTT. Protein product: CSVDDSASTEAFF.